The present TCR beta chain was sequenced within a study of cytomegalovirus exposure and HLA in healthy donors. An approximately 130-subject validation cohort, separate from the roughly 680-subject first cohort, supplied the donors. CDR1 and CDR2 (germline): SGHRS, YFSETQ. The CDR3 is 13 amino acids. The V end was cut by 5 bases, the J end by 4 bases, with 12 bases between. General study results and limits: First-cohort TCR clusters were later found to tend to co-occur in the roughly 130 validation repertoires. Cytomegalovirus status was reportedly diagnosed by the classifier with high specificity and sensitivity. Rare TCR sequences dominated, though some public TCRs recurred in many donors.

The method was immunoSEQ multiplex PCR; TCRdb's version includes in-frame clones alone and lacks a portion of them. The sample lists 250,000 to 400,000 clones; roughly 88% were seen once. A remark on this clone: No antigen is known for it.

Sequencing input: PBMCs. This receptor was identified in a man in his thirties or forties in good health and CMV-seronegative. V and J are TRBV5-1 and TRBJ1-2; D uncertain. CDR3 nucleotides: TGCGCCAGCAGATTAGAAGTAAGCTATGGCTACACCTTC. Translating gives CASRLEVSYGYTF. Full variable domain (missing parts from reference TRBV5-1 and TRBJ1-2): KAGVTQTPRYLIKTRGQQVTLSCSPISGHRSVSWYQQTPGQGLQFLFEYFSETQRNKGNFPGRFSGRQFSNSRSEMNVSTLELGDSALYLCASRLEVSYGYTFGSGTRLTVV.